The rows below give T cell receptor beta chains drawn from one sample of a study of blood T cell repertoires in COVID-19. Profiled with immunoSEQ multiplex PCR; TCRdb holds only in-frame clones, not every one. The profile shows about 17,000 clones, around 90% of them singletons. Sequenced input: peripheral blood. The origin of the receptors is a man between 45 and 60 years old with active COVID-19. Each CDR3 is given with its conserved first and last residue. D genes are given only for firm matches. The size field is filled for only some rows; it gives once, few, many or a size class.

.	.	TRBV7-2	TRBJ2-1	CASSSRLAINEQFF	TGTGCCAGCAGCTCCCGCCTAGCGATAAATGAGCAGTTCTTC
.	.	TRBV11-2	TRBJ1-2	CASSQSGGYGYTF	TGTGCCAGCAGCCAATCCGGGGGCTATGGCTACACCTTC
.	.	TRBV2	TRBJ2-2	CASSLFRETGELFF	TGTGCCAGCAGCCTGTTCCGGGAGACCGGGGAGCTGTTTTTT
.	TRBD1	TRBV28	TRBJ1-2	CASTLQGAGYGYTF	TGTGCCAGCACCTTACAGGGGGCTGGTTATGGCTACACCTTC
.	.	TRBV3-1/TRBV3-2	TRBJ2-1	CASSQALGSSYNEQFF	TGTGCCAGCAGCCAGGCCCTCGGGAGCTCCTACAATGAGCAGTTCTTC
.	.	TRBV28	TRBJ2-6	CASLGQRANVLTF	TGTGCCAGCCTCGGACAGCGGGCCAACGTCCTGACTTTC
.	.	TRBV7-9	TRBJ1-2	CASSLPLNSGYTF	TGTGCCAGCAGCTTACCCCTTAATAGTGGCTACACCTTC
.	TRBD2	TRBV4-2	TRBJ2-6	CASSQGEGSYSGANVLTF	TGTGCCAGCAGCCAAGGGGAGGGATCCTACTCTGGGGCCAACGTCCTGACTTTC
.	.	TRBV19	TRBJ2-2	CASGPGQNTGELFF	TGTGCCAGTGGCCCTGGACAGAACACCGGGGAGCTGTTTTTT
.	.	TRBV6-5	TRBJ2-2	CASSSGAQNTGELFF	TGTGCCAGCAGTAGTGGGGCACAGAACACCGGGGAGCTGTTTTTT
.	.	TRBV4-1	TRBJ1-2	CASSQWEGDGYTF	TGCGCCAGCAGCCAATGGGAAGGGGATGGCTACACCTTC
.	.	TRBV28	TRBJ1-1	CASSGVGGTEAFF	TGTGCCAGCAGCGGGGTCGGGGGCACTGAAGCTTTCTTT
.	TRBD2	TRBV5-1	TRBJ2-1	CASSQSAGGTYNEQFF	TGCGCCAGCAGCCAATCAGCGGGAGGGACCTACAATGAGCAGTTCTTC
.	.	TRBV2	TRBJ2-1	CASRGSGNEQFF	TGTGCCAGCAGGGGATCAGGGAATGAGCAGTTCTTC
.	.	TRBV5-4	TRBJ2-2	CASSFDLLTNTGELFF	TGTGCCAGCAGCTTCGATCTACTGACGAACACCGGGGAGCTGTTTTTT
.	.	TRBV7-9	TRBJ2-1	CASSPDYFEQFF	TGTGCCAGCAGTCCCGACTATTTTGAGCAGTTCTTC
.	.	TRBV24-1	TRBJ2-7	CATSDSNEQYF	TGTGCCACCAGTGACTCTAACGAGCAGTACTTC
.	.	TRBV21-1	TRBJ2-5	CASKGGKLYQETQYF	TGTGCCAGCAAAGGGGGAAAACTGTACCAAGAGACCCAGTACTTC
.	TRBD2	TRBV3-1/TRBV3-2	TRBJ2-7	CASSLKTSGRAILIAYEQYF	TGTGCCAGCAGCCTAAAGACTAGCGGGAGGGCCATTCTTATTGCCTACGAGCAGTACTTC
.	.	TRBV3-1/TRBV3-2	TRBJ2-1	CASTRRGLHNEQFF	TGTGCCAGCACCCGAAGGGGCCTTCACAATGAGCAGTTCTTC
.	.	TRBV11-1	TRBJ1-1	CASSLAYYTEAFF	TGTGCCAGCAGCTTAGCCTATTACACTGAAGCTTTCTTT
.	.	TRBV4-3	TRBJ2-3	CASSQGQRDTQYF	TGCGCCAGCAGCCAAGGTCAGAGGGATACGCAGTATTTT
.	TRBD2	TRBV3-1/TRBV3-2	TRBJ2-7	CASSQLGLESYEQYF	TGTGCCAGCAGCCAATTGGGACTAGAGTCCTACGAGCAGTACTTC
.	TRBD2	TRBV5-1	TRBJ2-7	CASSFRLAGPYEQYF	TGCGCCAGCAGCTTTCGACTAGCGGGACCGTACGAGCAGTACTTC
.	.	TRBV7-2	TRBJ1-2	CASSLGRHSSVSTF	TGTGCCAGCAGCTTAGGCAGGCATAGTTCGGTGAGCACCTTC
.	.	TRBV7-3	TRBJ2-1	CASSLSEGYNEQFF	TGTGCCAGCAGCTTATCGGAGGGGTACAATGAGCAGTTCTTC
once	.	TRBV18	TRBJ1-3	CASSPRGDTIYF	TGTGCCAGCTCACCACGCGGCGACACCATATATTTT
once	.	TRBV3-1/TRBV3-2	TRBJ1-1	CASSQVGWLNTEAFF	TGTGCCAGCAGCCAAGTTGGCTGGTTGAACACTGAAGCTTTCTTT
once	TRBD2	TRBV6-2/TRBV6-3	TRBJ2-3	CASSRLAGEADTQYF	TGTGCCAGCAGCAGACTAGCGGGAGAGGCAGATACGCAGTATTTT
.	.	TRBV18	TRBJ1-1	CASSPRGGGSTEAFF	TGTGCCAGCTCACCCCGGGGAGGGGGGAGCACTGAAGCTTTCTTT
.	.	TRBV4-2	TRBJ1-3	CASSQDVRDTIYF	TGTGCCAGCAGCCAAGATGTCAGGGACACCATATATTTT
.	TRBD2	TRBV29-1	TRBJ2-5	CSVGTSGKETQYF	TGCAGCGTTGGGACTAGCGGGAAAGAGACCCAGTACTTC
once	TRBD1	TRBV6-2/TRBV6-3	TRBJ1-2	CASSWTGDYGYTF	TGTGCCAGCAGCTGGACAGGGGACTATGGCTACACCTTC
.	TRBD1	TRBV28	TRBJ1-5	CASSFATGGNQPQHF	TGTGCCAGCAGTTTCGCGACAGGGGGCAATCAGCCCCAGCATTTT
.	TRBD2	TRBV25-1	TRBJ2-5	CASSEYGGLAGSETQYF	TGTGCCAGCAGTGAATACGGCGGGCTAGCGGGAAGTGAGACCCAGTACTTC
.	.	TRBV7-6	TRBJ2-7	CASSSWDTSSYEQYF	TGTGCCAGCAGCTCCTGGGACACGAGCTCCTACGAGCAGTACTTC
.	TRBD2	TRBV4-2	TRBJ2-7	CASSQDSLAGGPLPEQYF	TGTGCCAGCAGCCAAGATTCCCTAGCGGGAGGCCCTCTACCAGAGCAGTACTTC
.	.	TRBV3-1/TRBV3-2	TRBJ1-2	CASSQNAENYGYTF	TGTGCCAGCAGCCAAAACGCGGAGAACTATGGCTACACCTTC
.	.	TRBV4-1	TRBJ1-4	CASSTPNREPNEKLFF	TGCGCCAGCAGCACCCCAAACAGGGAGCCCAATGAAAAACTGTTTTTT
once	TRBD1	TRBV24-1	TRBJ2-1	CATSDWTGATYNEQFF	TGTGCCACCAGTGATTGGACAGGGGCGACCTACAATGAGCAGTTCTTC
few	TRBD1	TRBV6-6	TRBJ1-2	CASSYQGTGHGYTF	TGTGCCAGCAGTTACCAAGGGACAGGCCATGGCTACACCTTC
.	TRBD1	TRBV19	TRBJ1-1	CASYRDRGIAEAFF	TGTGCCAGCTATCGGGACAGGGGTATTGCTGAAGCTTTCTTT
.	TRBD1	TRBV7-9	TRBJ1-1	CASSRTGMNTEAFF	TGTGCCAGCAGCAGGACAGGTATGAACACTGAAGCTTTCTTT
.	.	TRBV9	TRBJ1-2	CASSVDGGDYGYTF	TGTGCCAGCAGCGTAGATGGGGGGGACTATGGCTACACCTTC
few	.	TRBV4-2	TRBJ2-3	CASSQDPRDTQYF	TGTGCCAGCAGCCAAGATCCGAGGGATACGCAGTATTTT
.	.	TRBV6-2/TRBV6-3	TRBJ2-1	CASSLNRDLHEQFF	TGTGCCAGCAGTCTCAACAGGGATCTCCATGAGCAGTTCTTC
.	TRBD1	TRBV28	TRBJ1-3	CASTPDRIAGNTIYF	TGTGCCAGCACCCCGGACAGGATTGCTGGAAACACCATATATTTT
once	.	TRBV6-5	TRBJ1-5	CASSARVNQPQHF	TGTGCCAGCAGCGCCCGGGTCAATCAGCCCCAGCATTTT
.	TRBD1	TRBV5-4	TRBJ1-1	CASSWDSGGSEAFF	TGTGCCAGCAGCTGGGACAGCGGAGGATCTGAAGCTTTCTTT
.	TRBD2	TRBV18	TRBJ2-2	CASSSGTSEIGELFF	TGTGCCAGCTCCTCCGGGACTAGCGAGATCGGGGAGCTGTTTTTT
.	.	TRBV5-4	TRBJ2-1	CASSWGWGQNEQFF	TGTGCCAGCAGCTGGGGTTGGGGGCAGAATGAGCAGTTCTTC
.	.	TRBV6-5	TRBJ1-2	CASSYPEGNNYGYTF	TGTGCCAGCAGTTACCCGGAGGGAAATAACTATGGCTACACCTTC